The 12 T cell receptor beta chains in this list originate from one sample, sequenced in a study of PD-L1 blockade in urothelial cancer. The method was immunoSEQ multiplex PCR; TCRdb's version includes in-frame clones alone and lacks a portion of them. This sample has around 56,000 clones, with 86% found just once. This material consisted of PBMCs, taken around atezolizumab (anti-PD-L1) treatment. Receptor source: a man in his fifties or sixties with urothelial cancer.

This clone was observed a handful of times. The genes are TRBV30 and TRBJ1-1; D remains unclear. Trimming cost V 2 bases and J 8 bases, with 15 bases left between them. Per germline, CDR1 GTSNPN and CDR2 SVGIG (reference sequence). The CDR3 covers 13 residues. The CDR3 DNA follows: TGTGCCTGGAGTCTAGAGAGACGGAGAGAAGCTTTCTTT. Translated: CAWSLERRREAFF.

CDR3 in DNA: TGTGCCAGCAGCTTGACAGGGCCTTTAGGGGAGCAGTACTTC. It yields the protein CASSLTGPLGEQYF. V usage is TRBV5-5 and J usage is TRBJ2-7; weak D call: TRBD1 (6 bases). Germline CDR1 and CDR2: SGHKS and YYEKEE (reference sequence). The CDR3 runs to 14 residues. The V end was cut by 1 base, the J end by 7 bases, with 15 bases between.

The chain is built from TRBV28 and TRBJ2-3, with D possibly matching TRBD2 (6 bases). The CDR3 contains 15 residues. Trimming removed 3 bases from V and 1 base from J, with 11 bases in between. CDR1 is MDHEN and CDR2 is SYDVKM in the germline V gene. The CDR3: CASSFPSGGTDTQYF. The DNA for the CDR3 is TGTGCCAGCAGTTTCCCCTCGGGGGGCACAGATACGCAGTATTTT.

V is TRBV5-1 and J is TRBJ1-4; possibly TRBD1 for D (6 bases). The CDR3 runs 13 residues. V lost 4 bases, J lost 10 bases, and 14 bases lay in between. CDR1 is SGHRS, CDR2 YFSETQ, per germline. CDR3 in DNA: TGCGCCAGCAGCCGGTTGGACAGAGGAAAACTGTTTTTT. This gives the protein CASSRLDRGKLFF.

The V call is TRBV28, the J call TRBJ2-5; 13 positions match TRBD2. Germline V lookup: CDR1 MDHEN, CDR2 SYDVKM. This CDR3 contains 17 residues. V lost 6 bases, J lost 4 bases, and 11 bases stayed unmatched. The CDR3, as DNA: TGTGCCAGCAGGCTCCGGACTAGCGGGAGCTATGGAGAGACCCAGTACTTC. Protein: CASRLRTSGSYGETQYF.

J is TRBJ1-2 and V is TRBV6-1; D unclear. The germline gives CDR1 MNHNS, CDR2 SASEGT. The CDR3 contains 16 residues. Trimming left V 1 base short and J 0 bases short, with 12 bases between. CDR3 coding DNA: TGTGCCAGCAGTGAAGTAGCCACTGTAGCTAACTATGGCTACACCTTC. It is translated as CASSEVATVANYGYTF.

The CDR3: CASSPQLAGVAYNEQFF. CDR3 coding DNA: TGTGCCAGCTCACCGCAGTTAGCGGGAGTGGCCTACAATGAGCAGTTCTTC. The V call is TRBV18, the J call TRBJ2-1; 9 positions match TRBD2. The length of the CDR3 is 17 residues. Germline CDR1 and CDR2: KGHSH and LQKENI. The junction had 8 bases not matched to a gene; V was cut back by 3 bases and J by 2 bases.

This sequence joins TRBV28 and TRBJ2-1; 8 nucleotides match TRBD2. V was clipped by 6 bases and J by 0 bases; unmatched bases: 7. Germline V gene lookup returns CDR1 MDHEN and CDR2 SYDVKM. The length of the CDR3 is 16 residues. CDR3 loop: CASRGLAASSYNEQFF. In nucleotides, the CDR3 is TGTGCCAGCAGAGGACTAGCAGCAAGCTCCTACAATGAGCAGTTCTTC.

This clone has a handful of counts. This rearrangement joins TRBV27 to TRBJ1-1, with D possibly being TRBD1 (6 bases). The CDR3 length is 16 residues. V lost 1 base, J lost 4 bases, and 16 bases lay in between. The germline gives CDR1 MNHEY, CDR2 SMNVEV (reference sequence). In DNA form, the CDR3 reads TGTGCCAGCAGTTTATTGTTCCAGGGGCTGAGCACTGAAGCTTTCTTT. Amino acids: CASSLLFQGLSTEAFF.

The DNA for the CDR3 is TGTGCCTGGAGTCCGGGACAGAGAACAAACACCATATATTTT. Translated, it gives CAWSPGQRTNTIYF. The chain has TRBV30 and TRBJ1-3; 7 bases match TRBD1. Germline V lookup: CDR1 GTSNPN, CDR2 SVGIG (reference sequence). The trim removed 2 bases at V and 6 bases at J, leaving 7 bases unmatched. This CDR3 has 14 amino acids.

The chain uses TRBV2 and TRBJ1-1; D is ambiguous. The CDR3 is 12 amino acids. Trimming pared 5 bases from V and 6 bases from J, leaving 10 bases between. Germline CDR1 and CDR2: SNHLY and FYNNEI. The CDR3 here is CASSSGVPEAFF. CDR3 DNA sequence: TGTGCCAGCAGTTCCGGGGTCCCTGAAGCTTTCTTT.

The gene calls are TRBV2 and TRBJ1-1; D remains unclear. CDR3 length equals 13 residues. The ends were cut back, 3 bases at V and 5 bases at J, with 10 bases in the middle. CDR1 is SNHLY and CDR2 is FYNNEI in the germline V gene. The CDR3: CASSDEGRTEAFF. Here the CDR3 DNA reads TGTGCCAGCAGTGACGAAGGGAGAACTGAAGCTTTCTTT.